Listed below are T cell receptor beta chains from one sample, sequenced in a study of T cell clones after liver transplantation. Data came from immunoSEQ multiplex PCR; TCRdb stores just in-frame clones and leaves some out. This sample yields fewer than 45,000 clones, of which about 82% are seen a single time; 2.5% belongs to the top ten. Sample: CD4+ T cells from blood, taken 24 months after liver transplant. The source is a human patient who received a liver transplant. The graft donor may account for some of the T cells. Both conserved end residues are part of each CDR3. Fields, in order: D gene, clone size, J gene, V gene, CDR3 DNA, CDR3 protein. The D gene is left open where the match is weak. Clone size is given for some rows only: seen once, a few or many times, or a class if the clone is expanded.

TRBD1 . TRBJ2-5 TRBV5-1 TGCGCCAGCAGCGCCCCCACCGGGACAGCAGAGACCCAGTACTTC CASSAPTGTAETQYF
TRBD1 . TRBJ2-4 TRBV11-2 TGTGCCAGCAGCCCATTGACAGGGCCAAAAAACATTCAGTACTTC CASSPLTGPKNIQYF
TRBD1 . TRBJ2-3 TRBV7-9 TGTGCCAGCAGGGAACAGGGGGCGGAAGATACGCAGTATTTT CASREQGAEDTQYF
TRBD1 . TRBJ1-4 TRBV7-4 TGTGCCAGCAGCCCGACCAGGGGGCGGTATGAAAAACTGTTTTTT CASSPTRGRYEKLFF
. . TRBJ1-5 TRBV11-2 TGTGCCAGCAGCGGAGGAGTGGTGGGCAATCAGCCCCAGCATTTT CASSGGVVGNQPQHF
. . TRBJ1-5 TRBV7-9 TGTGCCAGCAGCCAAGGGAGGGATCAGCCCCAGCATTTT CASSQGRDQPQHF
TRBD1 . TRBJ1-4 TRBV5-1 TGCGCCAGCAGCCCTCTCCCCGGGACAGGGTTGGAAAAACTGTTTTTT CASSPLPGTGLEKLFF
. . TRBJ1-1 TRBV27 TGTGCCAGCAGTTTATTCTCGGGGGCCGGTAACACTGAAGCTTTCTTT CASSLFSGAGNTEAFF
TRBD2 . TRBJ2-1 TRBV28 TGTGCCAGCAGTTTACTTGCGGCGGGAGAGAGGGATGAGCAGTTCTTC CASSLLAAGERDEQFF
TRBD1 . TRBJ2-7 TRBV10-3 TGTGCCATCAGTGAGGGGAACAGGGGGCTCTACGAGCAGTACTTC CAISEGNRGLYEQYF
. . TRBJ1-3 TRBV10-3 TGTGCCATTACTACGGATGGAAACACCATATATTTT CAITTDGNTIYF
TRBD1 . TRBJ1-6 TRBV4-1 TGCGCCAGCAGCCAGGGACAGGGCTCAGCTATACCTGGTTCACCCCTCCACTTT CASSQGQGSAIPGSPLHF
. . TRBJ2-1 TRBV6-5 TGTGCCAGCAGTTACGGGGACTCCTACAATGAGCAGTTCTTC CASSYGDSYNEQFF
. . TRBJ2-7 TRBV5-1 TGCGCCAGCAGCTTGAGGGGGACCTACGAGCAGTACTTC CASSLRGTYEQYF
TRBD2 . TRBJ2-5 TRBV29-1 TGCAGCGTAGGGGAGGGTAGGGAGACCCAGTACTTC CSVGEGRETQYF
. . TRBJ2-7 TRBV20-1 TGCAGTGTCAGAGGTCACTACGAGCAGTACTTC CSVRGHYEQYF
TRBD1 . TRBJ1-4 TRBV5-1 TGCGCCAGCAGCTTTAGACAGGGGGATGAAAAACTGTTTTTT CASSFRQGDEKLFF
TRBD2 . TRBJ2-5 TRBV30 TGTGCCTGGAGTTATACTCGGCGGGGGGAGACCCAGTACTTC CAWSYTRRGETQYF
. . TRBJ2-2 TRBV19 TGTGCCAGTAGTCCCAGGGGGGTCGGGGAGCTGTTTTTT CASSPRGVGELFF
. . TRBJ1-1 TRBV2 TGTGCCAGCAGTGGGCAGGGACTAAGGAACACTGAAGCTTTCTTT CASSGQGLRNTEAFF
. . TRBJ2-2 TRBV19 TGTGCCAGTAGTCTGGAGGGGACGAACACCGGGGAGCTGTTTTTT CASSLEGTNTGELFF
. . TRBJ1-2 TRBV5-6 TGTGCCAGCAGCTTGGGGCGCCGGAACTATGGCTACACCTTC CASSLGRRNYGYTF
. once TRBJ1-2 TRBV7-9 TGTGCCAGCAGCCCTGATGTGGGCGGTGAAAATGGCTACACCTTC CASSPDVGGENGYTF
. . TRBJ1-2 TRBV27 TGTGCCAGCAGTACAACAGGGCGTGGCGCTGGCTACACCTTC CASSTTGRGAGYTF
TRBD1 once TRBJ1-5 TRBV7-6 TGTGCCAGCAGCTACGCCAGGGGGATCGGGCAGCCCCAGCATTTT CASSYARGIGQPQHF
TRBD2 once TRBJ2-1 TRBV18 TGTGCCAGCTCACCACGAAGCGGGAGGGGGAATGAGCAGTTCTTC CASSPRSGRGNEQFF
. once TRBJ2-1 TRBV2 TGTGCCAGCAGTGAGGGAAGCGACAATGAGCAGTTCTTC CASSEGSDNEQFF
. . TRBJ1-5 TRBV19 TGTGCCAGTAGAGGGCACAGGCCCAATCAGCCCCAGCATTTT CASRGHRPNQPQHF
TRBD1 . TRBJ2-3 TRBV28 TGTGCCAGCAGTCTCCCCGGGACAGGGGGAGATACGCAGTATTTT CASSLPGTGGDTQYF
. . TRBJ2-5 TRBV6-1 TGTGCCAGCACCGGTTTAGTGGGTGAGACCCAGTACTTC CASTGLVGETQYF